This T cell receptor (beta chain) emerged from a study of T cell changes during pregnancy in multiple sclerosis. The V end lost 7 bases, the J end lost 8 bases, and 15 bases lay between the germline ends. The germline CDR1 and CDR2 sequences are SGHNT and YENEEA. The CDR3 sequence is 13 residues long. Sequenced by immunoSEQ multiplex PCR; TCRdb stores in-frame clones only, minus some. The profile shows 57,000 or so clones, about 91% of them singletons. This chain links TRBV11-3 with TRBJ2-1, with a weak D call TRBD2 (6 bases). Sequencing was performed on peripheral blood, taken after pregnancy. This clonotype was obtained from a female donor in good health, enrolled as a control in a pregnancy study. The CDR3 region is CASNPGGNYEQFF. The CDR3 DNA sequence: TGTGCCAGCAACCCTGGGGGGAACTATGAGCAGTTCTTC.